This T cell receptor (beta chain) stems from a study of metastatic and nonmetastatic thyroid tumors. Study-level information: From malignant and benign thyroid patients, repertoires in blood and in tumor or nodule tissue were compared.

There are many counts of this clone. Its target is unknown. Study results and caveats: According to reports, the diversity of TCR beta was significantly higher in malignant thyroid tumors than in benign nodules, and this held in both blood and tumor samples.

Thyroid surgery was performed in patients who had received no treatment beforehand. The authors' processing: Clinicopathological groups of papillary thyroid cancer showed CDR3 differences that were used to build a distant-metastasis classifier. TCRdb re-called clones via MiXCR from the PCR reads. It is TCRdb's table, rather than the study itself, that gives the V and J calls and clone size. Among around 25,000 clones, 20% to 30% were seen once, and the ten largest hold just over 6%. The CDR3 is made up of 13 amino acids. Trimming removed 0 bases at V and 5 bases at J, with 5 bases between. Looked up from germline, CDR1 is SGHKS and CDR2 is YYEKEE (reference sequence).

The receptor comes from a female donor with papillary thyroid cancer or a benign thyroid nodule (not recorded which). Some clones in this sample may be carry-over from other donors' samples. Material for sequencing was blood. The chain combines TRBV5-5 with TRBJ2-2; unclear D gene. The CDR3 region has the DNA TGTGCCAGCAGCTTGGAGCAAACCGGGGAGCTGTTTTTT. Translating it yields CASSLEQTGELFF.